This T cell receptor beta chain was recorded in a study of blood T cells in healthy people across ages. The authors ran a second PCR of 7 to 11 cycles using a sample-barcoded 5' primer and a J-beta primer mix. TCRdb independently ran MiXCR on the 5' RACE reads; one entry per CDR3 protein. The sample shows approximately 800,000 distinct CDR3 sequences, roughly 50% of them seen only once. Looked up from germline, CDR1 is DFQATT and CDR2 is SNEGSKA (reference sequence). Trimming cost V 0 bases and J 4 bases, with 15 bases left between them. The length of the CDR3 is 15 residues. This receptor was taken from an elderly man in good health. Sequencing was carried out using blood. V and J are TRBV20-1 and TRBJ1-2, with D possibly matching TRBD1 (5 bases). In DNA form, the CDR3 reads TGCAGTGCTAGAGATCAGAGAGGGGCTGGCTATGGCTACACCTTC. Its protein is CSARDQRGAGYGYTF.